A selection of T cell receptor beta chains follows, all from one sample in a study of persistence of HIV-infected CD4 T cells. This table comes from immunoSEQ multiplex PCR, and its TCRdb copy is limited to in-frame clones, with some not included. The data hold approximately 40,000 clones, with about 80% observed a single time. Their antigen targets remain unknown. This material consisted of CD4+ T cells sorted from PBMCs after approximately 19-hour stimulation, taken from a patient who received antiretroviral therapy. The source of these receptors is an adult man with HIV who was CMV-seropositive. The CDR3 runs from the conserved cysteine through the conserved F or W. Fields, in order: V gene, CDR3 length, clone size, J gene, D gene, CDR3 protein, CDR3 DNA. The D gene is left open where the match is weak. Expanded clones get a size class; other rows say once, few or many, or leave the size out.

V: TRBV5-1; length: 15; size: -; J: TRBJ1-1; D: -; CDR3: CASSLSGADYTEAFF; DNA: TGCGCCAGCAGCTTGTCGGGGGCGGATTACACTGAAGCTTTCTTT
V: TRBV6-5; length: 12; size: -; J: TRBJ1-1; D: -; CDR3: CASSRGLRDAFF; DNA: TGTGCCAGCAGCCGCGGGCTCCGTGACGCTTTCTTT
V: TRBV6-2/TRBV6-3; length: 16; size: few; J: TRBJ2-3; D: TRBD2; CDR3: CASSYPKTSGSGTQYF; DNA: TGTGCCAGCAGTTACCCCAAGACTAGCGGGAGCGGGACGCAGTATTTT
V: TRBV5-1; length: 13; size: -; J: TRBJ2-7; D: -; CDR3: CASSLGRVYEQYF; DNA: TGCGCCAGCAGCTTGGGCAGAGTCTACGAGCAGTACTTC
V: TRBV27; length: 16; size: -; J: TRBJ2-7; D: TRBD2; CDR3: CASGNHRLAGGYEQYF; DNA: TGTGCCAGCGGAAACCACCGACTAGCGGGAGGCTACGAGCAGTACTTC
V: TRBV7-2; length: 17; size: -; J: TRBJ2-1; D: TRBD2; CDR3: CASSSQRIGGARDEQFF; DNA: TGTGCCAGCAGCTCGCAGCGTATCGGGGGGGCCCGGGATGAGCAGTTCTTC
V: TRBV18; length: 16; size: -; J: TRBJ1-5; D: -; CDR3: CASSLRETGSNQPQHF; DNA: TGTGCCAGCTCACTACGGGAGACCGGAAGCAATCAGCCCCAGCATTTT
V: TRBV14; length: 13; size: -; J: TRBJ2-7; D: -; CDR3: CASSPTGSGEQYF; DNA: TGTGCCAGCAGCCCTACAGGGTCGGGTGAGCAGTACTTC
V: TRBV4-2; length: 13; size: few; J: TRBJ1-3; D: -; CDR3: CASSQETGNTIYF; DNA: TGTGCCAGCAGCCAAGAGACTGGAAACACCATATATTTT
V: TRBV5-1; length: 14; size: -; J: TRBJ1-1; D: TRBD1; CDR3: CASSLEGQGAEAFF; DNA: TGCGCCAGCAGCTTGGAGGGACAGGGGGCTGAAGCTTTCTTT
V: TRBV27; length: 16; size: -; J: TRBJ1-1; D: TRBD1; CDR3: CASSSVDRAFITEAFF; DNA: TGTGCCAGCAGTTCCGTAGACAGGGCCTTTATCACTGAAGCTTTCTTT